Listed here are 6 T cell receptor beta chains from one sample, sequenced in a study of shared clonotypes between healthy human individuals. CD45RO-negative cells were positively selected for CCR7, leaving out terminally differentiated effector memory CD45RA+ cells. Clones were sequenced by immunoSEQ multiplex PCR, and TCRdb holds only the in-frame ones, with some missing. The sample holds about 2.1 million clones, just under 95% seen once. The sequenced sample was naive CD8+ T cells from PBMCs. Every receptor here comes from a young man in good health. Some clones in this sample may be carry-over from other donors' samples.

The V gene is TRBV5-1, the J gene TRBJ2-5; 7 bases agree with TRBD1. Germline CDR1 reads SGHRS; CDR2 reads YFSETQ. CDR3 length: 13 residues. The junction had 4 bases not matched to a gene; V was cut back by 4 bases and J by 4 bases. This CDR3 reads CASSPGQRETQYF. In DNA form, the CDR3 reads TGCGCCAGCAGCCCGGGACAGAGAGAGACCCAGTACTTC. Variable domain in full (rest from reference TRBV5-1 and TRBJ2-5): KAGVTQTPRYLIKTRGQQVTLSCSPISGHRSVSWYQQTPGQGLQFLFEYFSETQRNKGNFPGRFSGRQFSNSRSEMNVSTLELGDSALYLCASSPGQRETQYFGPGTRLLVL.

Details on this clone: At the DNA level, this CDR3 is encoded by other sequences in the same sample as well. V gene TRBV28 combines with J gene TRBJ2-3; D unresolved. CDR1 MDHEN and CDR2 SYDVKM come from the germline V gene. This CDR3 comprises 13 residues. V was pared by 7 bases and J by 4 bases, with 12 bases between. The CDR3 nucleotides read TGTGCCAGCACTCCAGGCGGAGCAGATACGCAGTATTTT. Its protein is CASTPGGADTQYF.

The chain recombines TRBV7-9 with TRBJ2-7; weak D call: TRBD2 (6 bases). The germline gives CDR1 SEHNR, CDR2 FQNEAQ (reference sequence). The CDR3 spans 14 residues. Trimming left V 5 bases short and J 3 bases short, with 14 bases between. The CDR3 here is CASSASGLGYEQYF. CDR3 DNA: TGTGCCAGCAGCGCCTCGGGACTTGGCTACGAGCAGTACTTC.

The V gene is TRBV7-9, the J gene TRBJ1-2, with a possible D match to TRBD1 (6 bases). V lost 2 bases and J lost 5, with 18 bases in between. Germline V gene data show CDR1 as SEHNR and CDR2 as FQNEAQ (reference sequence). The CDR3 covers 16 residues. The CDR3 is CASSLTSGTKLYGYTF. CDR3 bases: TGTGCCAGCAGCTTAACCTCCGGGACAAAACTTTATGGCTACACCTTC.

V usage is TRBV14 and J usage is TRBJ2-1; no clear D gene. CDR3 length: 14 residues. V lost 0 bases and J 10 bases, leaving 13 bases between the germline ends. CDR1 is SGHDN and CDR2 is FVKESK in the germline V gene. CDR3 DNA sequence: TGTGCCAGCAGCCAAGATCTTCGGTACGGGGAGCAGTTCTTC. Its protein is CASSQDLRYGEQFF. Drawing the rest from reference TRBV14 and TRBJ2-1, the complete variable domain is EAGVTQFPSHSVIEKGQTVTLRCDPISGHDNLYWYRRVMGKEIKFLLHFVKESKQDESGMPNNRFLAERTGGTYSTLKVQPAELEDSGVYFCASSQDLRYGEQFFGPGTRLTVL.

The chain employs TRBV4-3 and TRBJ2-7; unclear D gene. Trimming stripped 0 bases from V and 3 bases from J, with 12 bases between. From germline, CDR1 is LGHNA and CDR2 YSLEER. The CDR3 consists of 15 residues. This chain's CDR3 is CASSQDSYGGYEQYF. CDR3 DNA sequence: TGCGCCAGCAGCCAAGATAGTTATGGCGGCTACGAGCAGTACTTC.